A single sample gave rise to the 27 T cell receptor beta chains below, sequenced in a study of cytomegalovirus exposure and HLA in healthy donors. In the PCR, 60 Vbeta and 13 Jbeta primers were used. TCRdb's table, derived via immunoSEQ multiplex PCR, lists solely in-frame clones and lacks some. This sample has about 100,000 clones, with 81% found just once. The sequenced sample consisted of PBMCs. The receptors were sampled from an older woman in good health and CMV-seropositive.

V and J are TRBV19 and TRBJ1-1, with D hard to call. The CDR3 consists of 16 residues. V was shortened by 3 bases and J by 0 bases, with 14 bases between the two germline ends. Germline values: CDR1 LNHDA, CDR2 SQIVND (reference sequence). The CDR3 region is CASSMRRMRLNTEAFF. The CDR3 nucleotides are TGTGCCAGTAGTATGAGGAGGATGAGGCTGAACACTGAAGCTTTCTTT.

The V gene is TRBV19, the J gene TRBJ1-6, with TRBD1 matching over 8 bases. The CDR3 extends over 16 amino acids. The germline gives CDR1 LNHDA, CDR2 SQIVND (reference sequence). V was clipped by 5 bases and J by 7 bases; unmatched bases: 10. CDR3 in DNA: TGTGCCAGTAGTCCCACGGACAGGGAGAGGAATTCACCCCTCCACTTT. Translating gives CASSPTDRERNSPLHF.

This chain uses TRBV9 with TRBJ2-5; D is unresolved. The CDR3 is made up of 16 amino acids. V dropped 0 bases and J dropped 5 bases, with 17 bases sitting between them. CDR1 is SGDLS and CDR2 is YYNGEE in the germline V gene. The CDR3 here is CASSVGVAQNSETQYF. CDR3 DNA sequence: TGTGCCAGCAGCGTAGGGGTAGCCCAAAACTCTGAGACCCAGTACTTC. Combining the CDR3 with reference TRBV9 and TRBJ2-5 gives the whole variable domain DSGVTQTPKHLITATGQRVTLRCSPRSGDLSVYWYQQSLDQGLQFLIQYYNGEERAKGNILERFSAQQFPDLHSELNLSSLELGDSALYFCASSVGVAQNSETQYFGPGTRLLVL.

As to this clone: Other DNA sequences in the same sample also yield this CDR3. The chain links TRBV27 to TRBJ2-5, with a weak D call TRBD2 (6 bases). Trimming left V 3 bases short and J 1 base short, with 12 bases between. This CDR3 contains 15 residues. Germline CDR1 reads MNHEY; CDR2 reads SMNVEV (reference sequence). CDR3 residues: CASSFYGTPQETQYF. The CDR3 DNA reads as TGTGCCAGCAGTTTCTACGGGACTCCCCAAGAGACCCAGTACTTC.

CDR3 nucleotides: TGTGCCAGCAGTTACTCAGGACAGGGGCAGGGAGAGACCCAGTACTTC. This encodes CASSYSGQGQGETQYF. The rearrangement joins TRBV6-5 to TRBJ2-5, with 9 bases matching TRBD1. Germline V gene sequence: CDR1 MNHEY, CDR2 SVGAGI. The ends lost 0 bases at V and 4 bases at J; junction bases unmatched: 6. The CDR3 totals 16 residues.

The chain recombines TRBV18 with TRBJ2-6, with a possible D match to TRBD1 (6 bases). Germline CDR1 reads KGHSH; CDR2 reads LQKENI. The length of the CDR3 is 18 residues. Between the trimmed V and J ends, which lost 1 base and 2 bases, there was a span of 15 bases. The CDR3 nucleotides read TGTGCCAGCTCACCACACGCAGGGGATTATCCTGGGGCCAACGTCCTGACTTTC. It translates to CASSPHAGDYPGANVLTF.

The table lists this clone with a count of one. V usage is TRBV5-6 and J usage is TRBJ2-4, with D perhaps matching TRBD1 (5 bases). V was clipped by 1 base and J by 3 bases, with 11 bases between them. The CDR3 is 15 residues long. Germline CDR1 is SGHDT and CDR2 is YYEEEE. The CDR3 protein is CASSLRETGKNIQYF. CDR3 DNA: TGTGCCAGCAGCTTGCGAGAAACAGGCAAAAACATTCAGTACTTC.

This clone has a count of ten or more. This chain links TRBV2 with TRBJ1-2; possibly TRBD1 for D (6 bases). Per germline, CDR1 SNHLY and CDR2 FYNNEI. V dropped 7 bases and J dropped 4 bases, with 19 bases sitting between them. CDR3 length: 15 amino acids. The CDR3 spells CASILEGGRGYGYTF. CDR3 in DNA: TGTGCCAGCATTCTAGAGGGTGGCAGGGGCTATGGCTACACCTTC.

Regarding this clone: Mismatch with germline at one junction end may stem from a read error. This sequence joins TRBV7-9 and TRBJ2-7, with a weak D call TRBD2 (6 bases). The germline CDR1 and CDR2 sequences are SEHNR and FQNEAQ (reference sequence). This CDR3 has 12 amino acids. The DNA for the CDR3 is TGTTCCAGCAGCGCGGGGACCTACGAGCAGTACTTC. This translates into CSSSAGTYEQYF. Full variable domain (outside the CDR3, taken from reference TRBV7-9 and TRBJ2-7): DTGVSQNPRHKITKRGQNVTFRCDPISEHNRLYWYRQTLGQGPEFLTYFQNEAQLEKSRLLSDRFSAERPKGSFSTLEIQRTEQGDSAMYLCSSSAGTYEQYFGPGTRLTVT.

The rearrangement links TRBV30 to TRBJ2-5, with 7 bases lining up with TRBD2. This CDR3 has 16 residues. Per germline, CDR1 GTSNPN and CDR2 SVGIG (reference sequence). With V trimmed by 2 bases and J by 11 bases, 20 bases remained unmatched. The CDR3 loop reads CAWSPIPTSASGEQYF. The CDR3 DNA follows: TGTGCCTGGAGTCCAATTCCTACTAGCGCCTCTGGGGAGCAGTACTTC.

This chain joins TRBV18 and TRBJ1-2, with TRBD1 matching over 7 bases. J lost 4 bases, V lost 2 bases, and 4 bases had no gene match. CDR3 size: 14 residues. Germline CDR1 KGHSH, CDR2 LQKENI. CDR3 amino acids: CASSPKTGSYGYTF. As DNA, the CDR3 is TGTGCCAGCTCACCAAAGACAGGGTCCTATGGCTACACCTTC.

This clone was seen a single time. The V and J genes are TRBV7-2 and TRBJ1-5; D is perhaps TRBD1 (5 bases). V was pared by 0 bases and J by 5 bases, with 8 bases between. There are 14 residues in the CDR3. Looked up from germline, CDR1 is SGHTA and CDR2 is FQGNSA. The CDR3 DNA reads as TGTGCCAGCAGCTTAGCGGGGCCCGATCAGCCCCAGCATTTT. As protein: CASSLAGPDQPQHF.

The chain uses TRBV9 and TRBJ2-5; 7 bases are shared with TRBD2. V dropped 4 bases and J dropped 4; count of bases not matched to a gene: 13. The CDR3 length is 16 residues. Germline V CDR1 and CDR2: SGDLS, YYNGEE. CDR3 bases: TGTGCCAGCAGCTCGGGGAGCGGGACTCCAGGAGAGACCCAGTACTTC. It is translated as CASSSGSGTPGETQYF.

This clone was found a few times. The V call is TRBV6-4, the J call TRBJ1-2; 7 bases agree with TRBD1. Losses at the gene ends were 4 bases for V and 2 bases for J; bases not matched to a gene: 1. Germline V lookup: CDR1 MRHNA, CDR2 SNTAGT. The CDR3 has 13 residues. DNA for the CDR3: TGTGCCAGCAGTGCGACAGGGAACTATGGCTACACCTTC. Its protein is CASSATGNYGYTF.

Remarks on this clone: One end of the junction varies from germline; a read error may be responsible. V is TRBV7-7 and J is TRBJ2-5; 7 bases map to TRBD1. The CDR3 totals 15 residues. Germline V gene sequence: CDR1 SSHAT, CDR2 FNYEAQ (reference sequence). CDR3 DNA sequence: TGTGCTAGCAGCTTGGGAGACAGGGACCAAGAGACCCAGTACTTC. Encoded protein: CASSLGDRDQETQYF.

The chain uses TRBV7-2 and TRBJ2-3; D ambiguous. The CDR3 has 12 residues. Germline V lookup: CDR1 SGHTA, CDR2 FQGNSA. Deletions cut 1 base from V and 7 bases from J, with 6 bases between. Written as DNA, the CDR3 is TGTGCCAGCAGCTTAGGGCGGTATACGCAGTATTTT. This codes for CASSLGRYTQYF.

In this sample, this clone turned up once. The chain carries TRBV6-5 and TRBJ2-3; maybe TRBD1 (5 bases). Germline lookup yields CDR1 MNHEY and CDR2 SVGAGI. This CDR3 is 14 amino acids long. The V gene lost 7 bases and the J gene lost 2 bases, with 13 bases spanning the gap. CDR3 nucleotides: TGTGCCAGCATGAGGCGACAGAACACAGATACGCAGTATTTT. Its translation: CASMRRQNTDTQYF.

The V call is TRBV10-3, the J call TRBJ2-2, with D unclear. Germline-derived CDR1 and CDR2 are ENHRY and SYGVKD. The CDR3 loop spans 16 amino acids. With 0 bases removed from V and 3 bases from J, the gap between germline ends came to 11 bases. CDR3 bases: TGTGCCATCAGTGAGTCGGCTAGTTTCCACACCGGGGAGCTGTTTTTT. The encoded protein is CAISESASFHTGELFF.

In DNA form, the CDR3 reads TGCGCCAGCAGCCGTGGACAGCGCAATGAGCAGTTCTTC. This translates into CASSRGQRNEQFF. This chain connects TRBV4-1 to TRBJ2-1, with a tentative D call TRBD1 (6 bases). This CDR3 has 13 residues. The ends were cut back, 4 bases at V and 6 bases at J, with 10 bases in the middle. Looked up from germline, CDR1 is MGHRA and CDR2 is YSYEKL.

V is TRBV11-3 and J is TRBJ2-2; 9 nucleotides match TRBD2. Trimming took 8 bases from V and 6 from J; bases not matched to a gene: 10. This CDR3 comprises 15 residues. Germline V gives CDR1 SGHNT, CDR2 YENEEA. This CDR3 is CASLYKGGRAGELFF. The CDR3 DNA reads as TGTGCCAGCCTCTACAAGGGCGGGAGGGCCGGGGAGCTGTTTTTT.

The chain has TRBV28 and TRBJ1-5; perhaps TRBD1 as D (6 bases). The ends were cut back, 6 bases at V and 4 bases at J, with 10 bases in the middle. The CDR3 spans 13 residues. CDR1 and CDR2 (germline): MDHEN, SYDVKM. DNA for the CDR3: TGTGCCAGCAGCAGACAGGATAATCAGCCCCAGCATTTT. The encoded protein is CASSRQDNQPQHF.

CDR3 nucleotides: TGCGCCAGCAGCCCCCGCGACAGGGGGCGAGAGACCCAGTACTTC. Encoded protein: CASSPRDRGRETQYF. This chain connects TRBV4-3 to TRBJ2-5; 10 bases agree with TRBD1. The ends lost 4 bases at V and 4 bases at J; junction bases unmatched: 6. Germline loops: CDR1 LGHNA, CDR2 YSLEER. The CDR3 covers 15 residues.

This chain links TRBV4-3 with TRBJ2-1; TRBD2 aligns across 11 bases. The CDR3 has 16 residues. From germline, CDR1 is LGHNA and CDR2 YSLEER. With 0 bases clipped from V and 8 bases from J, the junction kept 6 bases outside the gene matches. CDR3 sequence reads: CASSQDLTSGSYEQFF. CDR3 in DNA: TGCGCCAGCAGCCAAGATTTAACTAGCGGGAGCTATGAGCAGTTCTTC.

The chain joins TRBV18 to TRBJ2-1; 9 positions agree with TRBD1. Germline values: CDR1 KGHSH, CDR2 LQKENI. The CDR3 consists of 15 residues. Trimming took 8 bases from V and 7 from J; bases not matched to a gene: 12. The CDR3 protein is CASGSGTGIGNEQFF. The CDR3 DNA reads TGTGCCAGCGGATCCGGGACAGGGATAGGGAATGAGCAGTTCTTC.

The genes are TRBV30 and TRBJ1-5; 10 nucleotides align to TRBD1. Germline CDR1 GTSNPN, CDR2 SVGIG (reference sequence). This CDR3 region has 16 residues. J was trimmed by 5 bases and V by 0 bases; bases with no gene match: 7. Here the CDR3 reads CAWSVDRTGGYQPQHF. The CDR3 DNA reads TGTGCCTGGAGTGTAGACCGGACAGGGGGGTATCAGCCCCAGCATTTT.

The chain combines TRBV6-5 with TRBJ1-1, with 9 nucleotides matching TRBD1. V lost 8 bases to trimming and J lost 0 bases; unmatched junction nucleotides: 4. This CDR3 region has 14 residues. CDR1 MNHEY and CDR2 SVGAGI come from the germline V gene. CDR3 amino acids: CASATGGMNTEAFF. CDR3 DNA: TGTGCCAGCGCTACAGGGGGCATGAACACTGAAGCTTTCTTT.

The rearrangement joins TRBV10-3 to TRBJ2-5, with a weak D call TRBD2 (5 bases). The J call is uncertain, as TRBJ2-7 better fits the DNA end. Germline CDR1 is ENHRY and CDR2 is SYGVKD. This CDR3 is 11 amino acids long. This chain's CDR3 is CAGRRDYEQYF. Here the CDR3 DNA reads TGTGCCGGGCGACGGGACTACGAGCAGTACTTC.